Shown below are 14 T cell receptor beta chains from a single sample sequenced in a study of Ad26.COV2.S vaccination and SARS-CoV-2 variants (dated by TCRdb to the early 2020s). The library was built by means of the immunoSEQ multiplex PCR assay. TCRdb provides this immuneACCESS table in a form limited to in-frame rearrangements. Some clones are lacking; in checked studies, under half of them reflect an unresolved V gene, and why the rest are absent is not known. For this sample the table gives 450,000 to 550,000 clones, of which roughly nine tenths were detected only once. The top ten clones comprise 2.5% to 3% of the sample. The treatment or condition label corresponds to: around 19 received Ad26.COV2.S at low or high dose, single or two shots; roughly five received placebo; per-sample allocation not given. Repertoires of vaccine and placebo recipients were sequenced from samples taken on day 63 after the first injection.

This material consisted of peripheral blood, taken in a trial of Ad26.COV2.S vaccine versus placebo. The receptors were gathered from a person aged 18-65 years who received the Ad26.COV2.S COVID-19 vaccine or a placebo.

The rearrangement links TRBV5-8 to TRBJ2-3; tentative D call: TRBD2 (6 bases). Germline V gene sequence: CDR1 SGHTS, CDR2 YDEGEE. Deletions cut 5 bases from V and 8 bases from J, with 18 bases between. The CDR3 extends over 14 amino acids. The CDR3 region is CASRWRVYTGTQYF. The CDR3 DNA sequence: TGTGCCAGCAGATGGAGGGTTTACACGGGTACGCAGTATTTT.

This chain uses TRBV6-5 with TRBJ2-3; 10 nucleotides line up with TRBD2. The CDR3 consists of 15 residues. V was pared by 6 bases and J by 6 bases, with 9 bases of the junction left unmatched. CDR1 is MNHEY, CDR2 SVGAGI, per germline. The CDR3: CASSRIAGGGDTQYF. CDR3 sequence (DNA): TGTGCCAGCAGCCGCATAGCGGGGGGAGGGGATACGCAGTATTTT.

The chain carries TRBV3-1 (or the pseudogene TRBV3-2) and TRBJ1-2; 9 nucleotides agree with TRBD1. Trimming removed 4 bases from V and 3 bases from J; junction bases left unmatched: 0. The V gene's germline CDR1 is LGHDT and CDR2 YNNKEL (reference sequence). CDR3 size: 13 residues. The CDR3 loop reads CASSRTGDYGYTF. Written as DNA, the CDR3 is TGTGCCAGCAGCCGGACAGGGGACTATGGCTACACCTTC.

The chain uses TRBV5-1 and TRBJ2-5, with 8 bases aligning to TRBD1. After removal of 5 bases from V and 7 bases from J, the junction contained 10 bases not matched to a gene. The CDR3 runs 14 residues. Germline lookup yields CDR1 SGHRS and CDR2 YFSETQ. The CDR3 loop is CASRQGGLQVTQYF. CDR3 DNA: TGCGCCAGCAGACAGGGGGGACTTCAGGTGACCCAGTACTTC.

This clone was detected only once. The chain has TRBV5-8 and TRBJ2-1; D is unresolved. The CDR3 totals 15 residues. Per germline, CDR1 SGHTS and CDR2 YDEGEE. V lost 3 bases, J lost 2 bases, and 12 bases lay in between. The CDR3, as DNA: TGTGCCAGCAGCTCGTTTCGCCCGACCTACAATGAGCAGTTCTTC. The encoded protein is CASSSFRPTYNEQFF. Complete variable domain (other parts from reference TRBV5-8 and TRBJ2-1): EAGVTQSPTHLIKTRGQQATLRCSPISGHTSVYWYQQALGLGLQFLLWYDEGEERNRGNFPPRFSGRQFPNYSSELNVNALELEDSALYLCASSSFRPTYNEQFFGPGTRLTVL.

This clone has just one count. The J gene is TRBJ1-1, the V gene TRBV4-2; D not certain. V was cut by 2 bases and J by 1 base, with 17 bases left in between. The CDR3 sequence is 17 residues long. The V gene's germline CDR1 is LGHNA and CDR2 YNFKEQ. CDR3: CASSQPSPRQWNTEAFF. For the CDR3, the DNA is TGTGCCAGCAGCCAACCCTCCCCCCGGCAGTGGAACACTGAAGCTTTCTTT.

The chain links TRBV4-2 to TRBJ2-2, with 10 bases fitting TRBD2. The CDR3 is 21 amino acids. Germline V CDR1 and CDR2: LGHNA, YNFKEQ. Trimming at V came to 4 bases and at J to 1 base, leaving 18 bases not matched to a gene. CDR3 loop: CASSPGPTRASGSENTGELFF. The CDR3 coding sequence is TGTGCCAGCAGCCCCGGGCCCACGAGGGCTAGCGGGAGTGAGAACACCGGGGAGCTGTTTTTT.

The chain combines TRBV24-1 with TRBJ1-2; D is ambiguous. Germline lookup yields CDR1 KGHDR and CDR2 SFDVKD. Trimming took 5 bases from V and 4 from J, leaving 13 bases between them. The CDR3 totals 14 residues. The CDR3 sequence is CATSGQQTPYGYTF. The CDR3, as DNA: TGTGCCACCAGTGGTCAGCAAACACCCTATGGCTACACCTTC.

The chain couples TRBV7-2 to TRBJ2-3, with a possible D match to TRBD2 (5 bases). The CDR3 runs to 15 residues. The germline gives CDR1 SGHTA, CDR2 FQGNSA. The V and J ends lost 2 bases and 0 bases respectively, with 9 bases between them. Written as DNA, the CDR3 is TGTGCCAGCAGCTTATTTGCGGGTAGCACAGATACGCAGTATTTT. Residues: CASSLFAGSTDTQYF.

The rearrangement uses TRBV11-3 and TRBJ2-1; TRBD2 agrees at 8 bases. The CDR3 runs 19 residues. V lost 5 bases and J lost 2; bases outside the gene matches: 17. Looked up from germline, CDR1 is SGHNT and CDR2 is YENEEA. DNA for the CDR3: TGTGCCAGCAGCCGCCTAATCAGCGGGGGCCAACTTACCTACAATGAGCAGTTCTTC. This translates into CASSRLISGGQLTYNEQFF.

J is TRBJ1-4 and V is TRBV24-1; the match to TRBD1 covers 7 bases. Germline CDR1 reads KGHDR; CDR2 reads SFDVKD. This CDR3 spans 15 amino acids. V lost 3 bases and J lost 7; bases outside the gene matches: 7. The CDR3, as DNA: TGTGCCACCAGTGATCCCCGACAGGGAGGTGAAAAACTGTTTTTT. Protein product: CATSDPRQGGEKLFF.

The chain joins TRBV23-1 to TRBJ2-2; D unclear. TRBV23-1 is known as an ORF, though its function is uncertain. V was pared by 5 bases and J by 2 bases, with 12 bases between. The CDR3 totals 15 residues. CDR3 amino acids: CASSKAGRNTGELFF. Here the CDR3 DNA reads TGCGCCAGCAGTAAGGCAGGTCGTAACACCGGGGAGCTGTTTTTT.

This chain connects TRBV18 to TRBJ1-1; maybe TRBD1 (6 bases). Trimming cost V 5 bases and J 7 bases, with 23 bases left between them. This CDR3 is 16 amino acids long. Germline V lookup: CDR1 KGHSH, CDR2 LQKENI. The chain's CDR3 is CASSSTRAGEGGEAFF. The CDR3 DNA reads as TGTGCCAGCTCATCGACCCGGGCAGGGGAAGGCGGTGAAGCTTTCTTT. Full variable domain (rest looked up from reference TRBV18 and TRBJ1-1): NAGVMQNPRHLVRRRGQEARLRCSPMKGHSHVYWYRQLPEEGLKFMVYLQKENIIDESGMPKERFSAEFPKEGPSILRIQQVVRGDSAAYFCASSSTRAGEGGEAFFGQGTRLTVV.

Worth noting for this clone: Other DNA sequences within the sample encode an identical CDR3. This chain uses TRBV29-1 with TRBJ2-1; D is unclear. CDR1 is SQVTM, CDR2 ANQGSEA, per germline. With 4 bases removed from V and 6 bases from J, the gap between germline ends came to 4 bases. CDR3 length: 10 amino acids. The DNA of the CDR3 is TGCAGCGTTGGCGTCAATGAGCAGTTCTTC. It is translated as CSVGVNEQFF.